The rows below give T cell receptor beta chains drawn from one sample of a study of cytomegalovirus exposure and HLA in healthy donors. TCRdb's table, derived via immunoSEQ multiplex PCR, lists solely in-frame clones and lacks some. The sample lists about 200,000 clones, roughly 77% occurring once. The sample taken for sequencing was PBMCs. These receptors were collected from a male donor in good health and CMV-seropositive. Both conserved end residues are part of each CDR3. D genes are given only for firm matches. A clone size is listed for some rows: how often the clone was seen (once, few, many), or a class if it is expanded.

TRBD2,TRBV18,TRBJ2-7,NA,CASSPPGLAKSEQYF,TGTGCCAGCTCACCCCCGGGACTAGCGAAAAGCGAGCAGTACTTC
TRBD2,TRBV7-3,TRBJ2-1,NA,CASSSSGRHYNEQFF,TGTGCCAGCAGCAGTAGCGGGAGGCATTACAATGAGCAGTTCTTC
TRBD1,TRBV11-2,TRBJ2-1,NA,CASSVDRDQQFF,TGTGCCAGCAGCGTTGACAGGGACCAGCAGTTCTTC
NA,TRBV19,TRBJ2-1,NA,CASSSLASVYNEQFF,TGTGCCAGTAGTTCGTTAGCGTCAGTGTACAATGAGCAGTTCTTC
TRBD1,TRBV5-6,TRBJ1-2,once,CASSAGQGGVGYTF,TGTGCCAGCAGCGCGGGACAGGGCGGCGTTGGCTACACCTTC
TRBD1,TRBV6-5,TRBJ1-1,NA,CASSSATSGGNTEAFF,TGTGCCAGCAGTTCGGCTACTTCAGGGGGGAACACTGAAGCTTTCTTT
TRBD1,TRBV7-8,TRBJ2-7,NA,CASSLAGGQGLIEQYF,TGTGCCAGCAGCTTAGCGGGGGGACAGGGTCTTATAGAGCAGTACTTC
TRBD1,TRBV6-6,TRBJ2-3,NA,CATQGDRSTDTQYF,TGTGCCACCCAAGGGGACAGGAGCACAGATACGCAGTATTTT
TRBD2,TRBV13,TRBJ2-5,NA,CASSLVGLAGVQETQYF,TGTGCCAGCAGCTTAGTGGGACTAGCGGGGGTCCAAGAGACCCAGTACTTC
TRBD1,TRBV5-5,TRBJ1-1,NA,CASSLTGQGTEAFF,TGTGCCAGCAGCTTGACGGGACAGGGGACTGAAGCTTTCTTT
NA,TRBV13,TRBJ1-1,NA,CASSFDGLGATEAFF,TGTGCCAGCAGCTTCGACGGACTGGGGGCCACTGAAGCTTTCTTT
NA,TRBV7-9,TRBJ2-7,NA,CASSQTWGRQSSYEQYF,TGTGCCAGCAGCCAGACCTGGGGCAGGCAGAGCTCCTACGAGCAGTACTTC
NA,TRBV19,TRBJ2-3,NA,CASTATLSTDTQYF,TGTGCCAGTACCGCGACACTTAGCACAGATACGCAGTATTTT
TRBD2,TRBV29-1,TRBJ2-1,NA,CSVEGLAGIYNEQFF,TGCAGCGTTGAAGGACTAGCGGGGATCTACAATGAGCAGTTCTTC
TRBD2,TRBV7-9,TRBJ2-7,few,CASSSALAGGYEQYF,TGTGCCAGCAGCTCCGCCCTAGCGGGAGGCTACGAGCAGTACTTC
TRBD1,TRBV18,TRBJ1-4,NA,CASSPGQSEKLFF,TGTGCCAGCTCGCCGGGACAGTCTGAAAAACTGTTTTTT
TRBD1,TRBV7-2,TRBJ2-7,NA,CASSFPQGVEQYF,TGTGCCAGCAGCTTCCCACAGGGGGTCGAGCAGTACTTC
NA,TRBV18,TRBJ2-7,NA,CASSPGTFYEQYF,TGTGCCAGCTCACCAGGGACATTCTACGAGCAGTACTTC
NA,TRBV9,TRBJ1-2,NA,CASSVGGGGYYGYTF,TGTGCCAGCAGCGTAGGCGGGGGGGGTTACTATGGCTACACCTTC
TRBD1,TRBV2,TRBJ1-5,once,CASLRTGSQPQHF,TGTGCCAGCCTTCGGACAGGGAGCCAGCCCCAGCATTTT
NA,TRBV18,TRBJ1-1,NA,CASSPPFFREDAFF,TGTGCCAGCTCACCACCTTTCTTCAGGGAGGACGCTTTCTTT
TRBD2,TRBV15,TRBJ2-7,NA,CATSRDRASGRYEQYF,TGTGCCACCAGCAGAGATCGGGCTAGCGGGAGGTACGAGCAGTACTTC
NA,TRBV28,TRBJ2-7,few,CASIPGGLVSYEQYF,TGTGCCAGCATTCCCGGGGGACTCGTGTCCTACGAGCAGTACTTC
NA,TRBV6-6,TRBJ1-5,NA,CASSYMGGLQPQHF,TGTGCCAGCAGTTATATGGGGGGGCTTCAGCCCCAGCATTTT
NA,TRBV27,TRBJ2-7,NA,CASSIPPGQGGEQYF,TGTGCCAGCAGTATCCCTCCGGGACAAGGGGGCGAGCAGTACTTC
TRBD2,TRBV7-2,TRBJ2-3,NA,CASPASGGSSTDTQYF,TGTGCGAGCCCGGCTAGCGGGGGGTCTAGCACAGATACGCAGTATTTT
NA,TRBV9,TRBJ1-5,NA,CASSRGLSNQPQHF,TGTGCCAGCAGCCGGGGACTGAGCAATCAGCCCCAGCATTTT
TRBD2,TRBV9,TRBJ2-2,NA,CASSVVTSGRYTGELFF,TGTGCCAGCAGCGTAGTGACTAGCGGGAGATACACCGGGGAGCTGTTTTTT
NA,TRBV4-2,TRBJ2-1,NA,CASSQGDREADEQFF,TGTGCCAGCAGCCAAGGTGACAGGGAGGCAGATGAGCAGTTCTTC
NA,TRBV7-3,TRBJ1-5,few,CASSPGNFGQPQHF,TGCGCCAGCAGCCCCGGGAATTTCGGGCAGCCCCAGCATTTT
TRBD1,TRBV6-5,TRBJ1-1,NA,CASSYSFRGTAFF,TGTGCCAGCAGTTACTCGTTCAGGGGGACAGCTTTCTTT
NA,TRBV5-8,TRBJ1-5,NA,CASSRTEYSNQPQHF,TGTGCCAGCAGCAGGACAGAATATAGCAATCAGCCCCAGCATTTT
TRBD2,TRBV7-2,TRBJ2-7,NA,CASSPDSGRAIYEQYF,TGTGCCAGCAGTCCCGATAGCGGGAGGGCCATCTACGAGCAGTACTTC
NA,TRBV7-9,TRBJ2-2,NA,CASIDAGTLNTGELFF,TGTGCCAGCATCGATGCGGGGACTTTGAACACCGGGGAGCTGTTTTTT
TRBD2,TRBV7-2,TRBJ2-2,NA,CASSLPKREGQYTGELFF,TGTGCCAGCAGCTTACCGAAGCGGGAGGGCCAGTACACCGGGGAGCTGTTTTTT
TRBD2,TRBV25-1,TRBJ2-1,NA,CASSDRTSGPYNEQFF,TGTGCCAGCAGTGACCGGACTAGCGGGCCCTACAATGAGCAGTTCTTC
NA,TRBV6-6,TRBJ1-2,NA,CASSYSGTNYGYTF,TGTGCCAGCAGTTACTCGGGCACCAACTATGGCTACACCTTC
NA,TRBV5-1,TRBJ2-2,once,CASKEQAVNTGELFF,TGCGCCAGCAAGGAACAGGCAGTTAACACCGGGGAGCTGTTTTTT
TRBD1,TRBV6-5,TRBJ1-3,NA,CASRKPSDRGNTIYF,TGTGCCAGCAGGAAACCCTCGGACAGGGGAAACACCATATATTTT
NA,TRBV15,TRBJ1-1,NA,CATSENRATEAFF,TGTGCCACCAGTGAAAACAGGGCGACTGAAGCTTTCTTT
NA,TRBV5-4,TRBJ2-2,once,CASSLAGGQPPGELFF,TGTGCCAGCAGCTTGGCCGGGGGACAGCCACCCGGGGAGCTGTTTTTT